Included here is one T cell receptor (beta chain) sequence, with context. Its antigen is not yet known. This sample was taken from a study of monozygotic twins with inflammatory bowel disease (dated by TCRdb to the late 2010s). Concerning the study at large: A total of approximately 28 monozygotic twin pairs were included in the full study, comprising nine German pairs (four IBD-concordant, five IBD-discordant) and 19 IBD-discordant Danish pairs. The search for disease-associated traits relied mainly on comparing IBD patients with their genetically identical healthy co-twins within discordant pairs. Each individual had, on average, about 151 000 unique TCRalpha sequences and 181 000 unique TCRbeta sequences available for analysis. Points the paper makes about the study in general: The results gave no support for a single strong signal or clonotype linked to IBD. Compared with healthy twins, IBD patients shared fewer clonotypes with other individuals, and the difference was most pronounced in patients with signs of disease activity. Differing immunosuppressive treatments among patients may have added background noise and inter-individual variability to the repertoires. The analysis was unable to tell apart different T cell subtypes. Measured by the inverse Simpson index, TCRbeta repertoire diversity was lower in IBD patients than in their healthy co-twins. Concordant and discordant twins showed no difference in repertoire similarity, possibly because of limited statistical power.

A roughly 2.4 ml peripheral blood sample was drawn into PAXgene tubes per donor and stored at -80°C. Without any T cell sorting, total RNA was extracted from whole blood using the PAXgene blood miRNA kit on an automated QIAcube. Peripheral blood from monozygotic twin pairs, either concordant or discordant for inflammatory bowel disease, underwent deep TCRalpha and TCRbeta repertoire profiling that used unique molecular barcoding. Smoking habits were recorded for all twin pairs, and each individual was classified as a current, former or never smoker. Library method: 5' RACE. For each TCR library, about 4,000 ng of total RNA was used. For each sample, cDNA synthesis with SMARTScribe reverse transcriptase was split into eight separate reactions. During cDNA synthesis, template switching introduced unique molecular identifiers that contained a 6-nucleotide sample barcode. Amplification of TCRalpha and TCRbeta cDNA involved two nested PCRs of 16 and 9 cycles, and each PCR was followed by bead purification. Before amplification, the cDNA was both treated with uracil DNA-glycosylase and purified with the QIAquick PCR purification kit. The second PCR was the step at which Illumina TruSeq-compatible adapters and sample-specific barcodes were added. Library quality and concentration were checked on TapeStation and Qubit, and libraries were pooled at approximately 5 ng each. Sequencing of pooled libraries was carried out on an Illumina HiSeq2500 single-index Rapid Run using 2 x 100 bp reads and custom sequencing primers. The paper's data handling went like this. MiGEC version 1.2.6 was used for UMI-based consensus assembly to correct PCR and sequencing errors. MiXCR version 2.1.1 was used for V(D)J alignment, clonotype assembly and CDR3 extraction. To normalise gene usage, clonotype sharing and MAIT/NKT TCR abundance, the top 1000, 10 000 and 20 000 clonotypes in each sample were analysed. After downsampling to 27 000 UMIs, diversity was calculated as the inverse Simpson index using the vegan R package. Paired Mann-Whitney U tests were applied to discordant twin pairs, with Benjamini-Hochberg correction for multiple testing. TCRdb reprocessed the reads and assigns one entry to each CDR3 protein sequence, leaving out DNA. TCRdb, not the authors, supplied the V and J calls. This sample's clone table shows approximately 330,000 distinct CDR3 sequences. The ten largest make up 2% of the sample.

The sequence came from a human donor with ulcerative colitis or Crohn's disease, or a healthy co-twin of an affected twin (not recorded which). Sequenced input: blood.

The CDR3 protein: CASSLGSVASEQYF. The rearrangement combines TRBV11-2 with TRBJ2-7. The CDR3 starts with the cysteine, ends with the phenylalanine, and has 14 residues. No DNA accompanies this entry. The germline V gene supplies CDR1 SGHAT and CDR2 FQNNGV.